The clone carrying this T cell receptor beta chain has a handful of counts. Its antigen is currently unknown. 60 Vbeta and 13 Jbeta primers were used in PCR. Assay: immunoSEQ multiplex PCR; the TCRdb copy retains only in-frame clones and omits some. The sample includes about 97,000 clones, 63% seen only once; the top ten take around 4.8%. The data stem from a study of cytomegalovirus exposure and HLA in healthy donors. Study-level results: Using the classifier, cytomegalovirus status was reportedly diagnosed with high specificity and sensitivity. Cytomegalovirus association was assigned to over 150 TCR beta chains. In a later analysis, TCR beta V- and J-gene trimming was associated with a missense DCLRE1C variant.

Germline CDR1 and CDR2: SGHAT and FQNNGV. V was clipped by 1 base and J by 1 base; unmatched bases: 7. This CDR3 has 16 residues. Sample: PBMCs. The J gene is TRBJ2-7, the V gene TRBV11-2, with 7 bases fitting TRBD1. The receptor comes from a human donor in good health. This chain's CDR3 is CASSLGTGTDSYEQYF. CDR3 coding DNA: TGTGCCAGCAGCTTAGGGACCGGGACAGATTCCTACGAGCAGTACTTC.